The clone carrying this T cell receptor beta chain was seen a handful of times. Its matching antigen is unknown. This sample also contains other DNA sequences that code for the same CDR3. What was sequenced were expressed TCRB transcripts, since all of the isolated RNA had been reverse transcribed. Using immunoSEQ multiplex PCR, the repertoire was profiled, and TCRdb retains in-frame clones only, with some absent. The table records about 620,000 clones, roughly 15% of them present only once. The sample is drawn from a study of beta chain features in type 1 diabetes. The overall study: The number of sorted cells examined across all samples was roughly 100,000,000.

The study, taken as a whole, reports: Diminished insertions and augmented deletions at VDJ junctions characterized type 1 diabetes patients.

Germline lookup yields CDR1 MDHEN and CDR2 SYDVKM. Trimming removed 4 bases at V and 2 bases at J, with 5 bases between. CDR3 size: 12 residues. Sequencing was carried out using naive CD4+ T cells from blood. The chain employs TRBV28 and TRBJ2-5; D is possibly TRBD1 (5 bases). This sequence was found in a man aged 18 to 29 in good health. The CDR3 sequence is CASSSGQETQYF. In DNA form, the CDR3 reads TGTGCCAGCAGTTCAGGGCAAGAGACCCAGTACTTC.